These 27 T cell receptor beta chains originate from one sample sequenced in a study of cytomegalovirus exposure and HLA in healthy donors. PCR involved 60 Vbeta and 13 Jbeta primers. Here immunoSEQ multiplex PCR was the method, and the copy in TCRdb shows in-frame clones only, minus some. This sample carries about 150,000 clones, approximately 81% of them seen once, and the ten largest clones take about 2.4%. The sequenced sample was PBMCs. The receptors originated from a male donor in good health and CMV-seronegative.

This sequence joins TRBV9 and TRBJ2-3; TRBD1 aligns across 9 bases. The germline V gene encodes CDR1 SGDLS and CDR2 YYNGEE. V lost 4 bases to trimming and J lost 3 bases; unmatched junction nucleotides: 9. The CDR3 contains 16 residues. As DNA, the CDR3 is TGTGCCAGCAGCCCGCGACAGGGGGAGGGGACAGATACGCAGTATTTT. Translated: CASSPRQGEGTDTQYF.

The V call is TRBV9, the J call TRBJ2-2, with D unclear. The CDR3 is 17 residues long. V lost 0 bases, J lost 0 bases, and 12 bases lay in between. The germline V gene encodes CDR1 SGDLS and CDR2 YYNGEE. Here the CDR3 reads CASSVVSLSANTGELFF. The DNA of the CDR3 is TGTGCCAGCAGCGTAGTATCGTTGTCGGCGAACACCGGGGAGCTGTTTTTT.

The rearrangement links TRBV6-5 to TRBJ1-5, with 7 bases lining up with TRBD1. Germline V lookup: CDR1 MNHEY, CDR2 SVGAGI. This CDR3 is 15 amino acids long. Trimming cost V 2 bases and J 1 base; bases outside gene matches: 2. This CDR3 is CASSYNRGSNQPQHF. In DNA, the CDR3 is TGTGCCAGCAGTTACAACAGGGGAAGCAATCAGCCCCAGCATTTT.

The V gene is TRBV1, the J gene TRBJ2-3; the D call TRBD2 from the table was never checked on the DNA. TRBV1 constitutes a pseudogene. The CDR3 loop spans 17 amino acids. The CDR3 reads CTSRKPVSSGIPDTQYF. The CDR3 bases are TGCACCAGCAGAAAGCCAGTTTCTAGCGGGATCCCAGATACGCAGTATTTT.

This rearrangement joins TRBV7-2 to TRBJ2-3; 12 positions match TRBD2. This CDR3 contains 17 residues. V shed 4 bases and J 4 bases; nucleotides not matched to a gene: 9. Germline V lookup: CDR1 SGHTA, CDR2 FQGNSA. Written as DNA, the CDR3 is TGTGCCAGCAGCTCATCTAGCGGGGGGGCGGGCGCAGATACGCAGTATTTT. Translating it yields CASSSSSGGAGADTQYF.

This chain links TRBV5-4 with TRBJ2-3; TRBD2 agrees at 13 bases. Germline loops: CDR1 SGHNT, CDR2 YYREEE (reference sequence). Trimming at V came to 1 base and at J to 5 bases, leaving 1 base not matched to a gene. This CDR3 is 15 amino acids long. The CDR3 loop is CASSLTSGGGDTQYF. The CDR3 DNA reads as TGTGCCAGCAGCTTGACTAGCGGGGGGGGAGATACGCAGTATTTT.

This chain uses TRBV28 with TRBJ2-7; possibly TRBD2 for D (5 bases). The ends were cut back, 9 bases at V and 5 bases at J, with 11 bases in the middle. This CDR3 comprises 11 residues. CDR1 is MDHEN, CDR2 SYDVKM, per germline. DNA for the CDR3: TGTGCCAGTACTAGGACGGACGAGCAGTACTTC. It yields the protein CASTRTDEQYF.

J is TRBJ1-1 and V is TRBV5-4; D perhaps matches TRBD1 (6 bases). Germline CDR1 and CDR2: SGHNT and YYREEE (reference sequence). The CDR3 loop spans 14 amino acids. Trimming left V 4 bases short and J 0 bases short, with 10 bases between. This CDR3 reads CASSPRTVNTEAFF. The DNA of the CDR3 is TGTGCCAGCAGCCCCCGGACAGTGAACACTGAAGCTTTCTTT.

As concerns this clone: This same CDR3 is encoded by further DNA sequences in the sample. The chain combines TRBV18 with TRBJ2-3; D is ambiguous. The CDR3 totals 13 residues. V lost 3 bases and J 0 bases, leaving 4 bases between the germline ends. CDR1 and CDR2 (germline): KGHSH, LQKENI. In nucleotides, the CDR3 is TGTGCCAGCTCACCCCCAAGCACAGATACGCAGTATTTT. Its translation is CASSPPSTDTQYF.

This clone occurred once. DNA of the CDR3: TGTGCCAGCAGTTCCCAGGGGTGGGGAAATGAAAAACTGTTTTTT. Translated: CASSSQGWGNEKLFF. The V call is TRBV27, the J call TRBJ1-4, with D perhaps matching TRBD1 (6 bases). The V and J ends lost 4 bases and 5 bases respectively, with 14 bases between them. Germline CDR1 is MNHEY and CDR2 is SMNVEV (reference sequence). There are 15 residues in the CDR3.

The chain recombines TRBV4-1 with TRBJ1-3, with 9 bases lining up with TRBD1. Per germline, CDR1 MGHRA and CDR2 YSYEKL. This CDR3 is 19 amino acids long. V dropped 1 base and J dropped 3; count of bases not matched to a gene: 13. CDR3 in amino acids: CASSQAPGGGQGIGNTIYF. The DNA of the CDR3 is TGCGCCAGCAGCCAAGCGCCCGGGGGGGGACAGGGCATTGGAAACACCATATATTTT.

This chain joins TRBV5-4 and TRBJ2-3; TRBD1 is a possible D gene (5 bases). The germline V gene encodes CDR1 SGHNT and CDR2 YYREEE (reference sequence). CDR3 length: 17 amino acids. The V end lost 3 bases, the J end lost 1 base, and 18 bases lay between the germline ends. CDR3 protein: CASSSIKWGRGTDTQYF. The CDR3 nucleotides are TGTGCCAGCAGCTCCATTAAGTGGGGCCGGGGCACAGATACGCAGTATTTT.

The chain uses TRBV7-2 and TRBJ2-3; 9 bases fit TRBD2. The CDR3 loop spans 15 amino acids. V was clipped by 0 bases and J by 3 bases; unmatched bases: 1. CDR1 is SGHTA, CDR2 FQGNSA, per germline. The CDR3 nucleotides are TGTGCCAGCAGCTTAGCTGGACTAGCGACAGATACGCAGTATTTT. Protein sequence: CASSLAGLATDTQYF.

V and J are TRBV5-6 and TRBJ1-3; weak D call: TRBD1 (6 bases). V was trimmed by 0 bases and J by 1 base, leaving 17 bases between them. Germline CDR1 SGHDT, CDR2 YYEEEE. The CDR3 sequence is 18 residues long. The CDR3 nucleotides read TGTGCCAGCAGCTTGGCCAATGGACAGAGGTTTTCTGGAAACACCATATATTTT. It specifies CASSLANGQRFSGNTIYF. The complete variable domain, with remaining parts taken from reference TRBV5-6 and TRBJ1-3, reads DAGVTQSPTHLIKTRGQQVTLRCSPKSGHDTVSWYQQALGQGPQFIFQYYEEEERQRGNFPDRFSGHQFPNYSSELNVNALLLGDSALYLCASSLANGQRFSGNTIYFGEGSWLTVV.

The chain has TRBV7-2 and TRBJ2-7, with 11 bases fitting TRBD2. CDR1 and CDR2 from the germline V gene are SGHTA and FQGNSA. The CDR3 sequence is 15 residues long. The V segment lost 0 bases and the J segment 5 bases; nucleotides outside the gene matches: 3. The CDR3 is CASSLASGGADEQYF. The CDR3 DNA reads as TGTGCCAGCAGCTTAGCTAGCGGGGGGGCGGACGAGCAGTACTTC. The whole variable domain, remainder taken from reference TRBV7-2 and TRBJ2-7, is GAGVSQSPSNKVTEKGKDVELRCDPISGHTALYWYRQSLGQGLEFLIYFQGNSAPDKSGLPSDRFSAERTGGSVSTLTIQRTQQEDSAVYLCASSLASGGADEQYFGPGTRLTVT.

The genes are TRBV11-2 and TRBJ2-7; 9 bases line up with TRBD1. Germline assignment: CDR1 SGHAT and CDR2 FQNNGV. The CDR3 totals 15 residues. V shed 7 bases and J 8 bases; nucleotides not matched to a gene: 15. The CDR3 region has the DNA TGTGCCAGCATCAACATCCGGGACAGGGAAACCAAGCAGTACTTC. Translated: CASINIRDRETKQYF. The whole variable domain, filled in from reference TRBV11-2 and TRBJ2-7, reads EAGVAQSPRYKIIEKRQSVAFWCNPISGHATLYWYQQILGQGPKLLIQFQNNGVVDDSQLPKDRFSAERLKGVDSTLKIQPAKLEDSAVYLCASINIRDRETKQYFGPGTRLTVT.

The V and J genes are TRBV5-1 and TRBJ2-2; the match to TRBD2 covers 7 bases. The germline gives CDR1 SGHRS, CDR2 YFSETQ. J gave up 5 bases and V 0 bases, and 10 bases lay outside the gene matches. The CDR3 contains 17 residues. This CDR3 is CASSLGAGVEETGELFF. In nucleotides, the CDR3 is TGCGCCAGCAGCTTGGGTGCGGGAGTGGAGGAGACCGGGGAGCTGTTTTTT.

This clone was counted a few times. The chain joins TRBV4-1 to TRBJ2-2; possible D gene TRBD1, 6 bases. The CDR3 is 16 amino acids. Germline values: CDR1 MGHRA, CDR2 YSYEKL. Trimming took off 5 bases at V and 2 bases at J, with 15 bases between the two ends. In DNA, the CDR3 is TGCGCCAGCAGCGTCTTGGGGGACACCAACACCGGGGAGCTGTTTTTT. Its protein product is CASSVLGDTNTGELFF.

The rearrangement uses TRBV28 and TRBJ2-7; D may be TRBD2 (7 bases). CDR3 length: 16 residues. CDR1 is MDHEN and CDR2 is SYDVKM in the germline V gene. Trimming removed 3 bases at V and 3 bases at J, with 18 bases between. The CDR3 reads CASSFVRGGGYYEQYF. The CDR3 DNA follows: TGTGCCAGCAGTTTCGTCAGAGGGGGGGGATACTACGAGCAGTACTTC. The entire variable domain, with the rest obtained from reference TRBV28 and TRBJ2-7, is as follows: DVKVTQSSRYLVKRTGEKVFLECVQDMDHENMFWYRQDPGLGLRLIYFSYDVKMKEKGDIPEGYSVSREKKERFSLILESASTNQTSMYLCASSFVRGGGYYEQYFGPGTRLTVT.

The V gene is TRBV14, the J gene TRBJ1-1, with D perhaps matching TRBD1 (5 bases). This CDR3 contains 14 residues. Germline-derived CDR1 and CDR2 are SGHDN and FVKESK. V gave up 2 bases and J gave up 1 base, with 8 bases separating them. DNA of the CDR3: TGTGCCAGCAGCCAACCCAGGGCGAACACTGAAGCTTTCTTT. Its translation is CASSQPRANTEAFF.

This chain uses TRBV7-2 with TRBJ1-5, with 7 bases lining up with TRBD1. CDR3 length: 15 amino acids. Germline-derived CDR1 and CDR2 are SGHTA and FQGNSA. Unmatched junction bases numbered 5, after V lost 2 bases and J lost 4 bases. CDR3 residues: CASSLTGVGNQPQHF. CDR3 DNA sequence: TGTGCCAGCAGCTTAACAGGGGTAGGGAATCAGCCCCAGCATTTT.

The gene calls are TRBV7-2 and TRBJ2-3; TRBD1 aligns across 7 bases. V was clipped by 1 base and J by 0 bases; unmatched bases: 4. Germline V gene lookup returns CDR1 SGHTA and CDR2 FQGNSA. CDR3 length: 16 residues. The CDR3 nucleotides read TGTGCCAGCAGCTTAGGAGCAGGGGGTAGCACAGATACGCAGTATTTT. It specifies CASSLGAGGSTDTQYF.

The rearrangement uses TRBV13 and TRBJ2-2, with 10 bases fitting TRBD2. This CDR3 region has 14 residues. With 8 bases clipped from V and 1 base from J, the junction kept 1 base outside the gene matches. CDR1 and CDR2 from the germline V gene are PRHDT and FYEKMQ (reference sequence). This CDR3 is CASGLAENTGELFF. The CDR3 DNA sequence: TGTGCCAGCGGACTAGCGGAGAACACCGGGGAGCTGTTTTTT.

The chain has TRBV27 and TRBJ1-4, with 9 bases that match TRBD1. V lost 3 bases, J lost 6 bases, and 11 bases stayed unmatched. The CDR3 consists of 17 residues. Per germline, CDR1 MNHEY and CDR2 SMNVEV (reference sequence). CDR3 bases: TGTGCCAGCAGTTTGCTCCCTCCCCGGACAGGGGATGAAAAACTGTTTTTT. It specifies CASSLLPPRTGDEKLFF.

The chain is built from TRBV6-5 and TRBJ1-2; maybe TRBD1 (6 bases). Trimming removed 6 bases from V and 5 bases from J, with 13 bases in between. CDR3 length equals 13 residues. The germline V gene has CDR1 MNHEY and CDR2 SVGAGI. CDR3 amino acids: CASRPGGRYGYTF. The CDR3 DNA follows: TGTGCCAGCAGACCTGGGGGCCGGTATGGCTACACCTTC.

The CDR3 sequence: CASSLAGTGPPSQYF. In DNA form, the CDR3 reads TGTGCCAGCAGCTTAGCGGGGACAGGGCCTCCGAGCCAGTACTTC. V is TRBV7-2 and J is TRBJ2-7, with 9 bases identical to TRBD1. Germline assignment: CDR1 SGHTA and CDR2 FQGNSA. V lost 0 bases and J lost 10; bases outside the gene matches: 10. The CDR3 has 15 residues.

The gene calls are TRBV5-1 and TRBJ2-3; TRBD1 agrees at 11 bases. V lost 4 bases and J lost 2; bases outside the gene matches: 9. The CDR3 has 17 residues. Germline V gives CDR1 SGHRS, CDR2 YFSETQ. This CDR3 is CASSQEGQGVNTDTQYF. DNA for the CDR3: TGCGCCAGCAGCCAAGAGGGACAGGGGGTAAACACAGATACGCAGTATTTT. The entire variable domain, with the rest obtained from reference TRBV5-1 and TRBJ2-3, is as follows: KAGVTQTPRYLIKTRGQQVTLSCSPISGHRSVSWYQQTPGQGLQFLFEYFSETQRNKGNFPGRFSGRQFSNSRSEMNVSTLELGDSALYLCASSQEGQGVNTDTQYFGPGTRLTVL.